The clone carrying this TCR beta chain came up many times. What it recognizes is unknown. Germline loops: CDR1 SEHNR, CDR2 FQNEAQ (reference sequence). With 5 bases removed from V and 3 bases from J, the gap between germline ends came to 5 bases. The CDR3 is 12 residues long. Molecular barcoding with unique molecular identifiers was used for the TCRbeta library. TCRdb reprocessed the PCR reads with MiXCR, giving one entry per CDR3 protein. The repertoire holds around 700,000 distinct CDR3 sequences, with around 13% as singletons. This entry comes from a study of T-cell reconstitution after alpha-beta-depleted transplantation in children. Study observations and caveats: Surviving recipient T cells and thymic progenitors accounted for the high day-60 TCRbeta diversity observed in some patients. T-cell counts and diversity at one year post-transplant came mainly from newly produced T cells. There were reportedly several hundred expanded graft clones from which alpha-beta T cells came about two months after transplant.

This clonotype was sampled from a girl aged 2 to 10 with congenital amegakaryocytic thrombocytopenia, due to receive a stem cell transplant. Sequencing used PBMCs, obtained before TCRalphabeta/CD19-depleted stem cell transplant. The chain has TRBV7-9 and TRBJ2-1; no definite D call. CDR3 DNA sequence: TGTGCCAGCAGCATTTACTACAATGAGCAGTTCTTC. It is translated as CASSIYYNEQFF. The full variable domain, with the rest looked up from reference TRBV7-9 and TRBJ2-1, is DTGVSQNPRHKITKRGQNVTFRCDPISEHNRLYWYRQTLGQGPEFLTYFQNEAQLEKSRLLSDRFSAERPKGSFSTLEIQRTEQGDSAMYLCASSIYYNEQFFGPGTRLTVL.